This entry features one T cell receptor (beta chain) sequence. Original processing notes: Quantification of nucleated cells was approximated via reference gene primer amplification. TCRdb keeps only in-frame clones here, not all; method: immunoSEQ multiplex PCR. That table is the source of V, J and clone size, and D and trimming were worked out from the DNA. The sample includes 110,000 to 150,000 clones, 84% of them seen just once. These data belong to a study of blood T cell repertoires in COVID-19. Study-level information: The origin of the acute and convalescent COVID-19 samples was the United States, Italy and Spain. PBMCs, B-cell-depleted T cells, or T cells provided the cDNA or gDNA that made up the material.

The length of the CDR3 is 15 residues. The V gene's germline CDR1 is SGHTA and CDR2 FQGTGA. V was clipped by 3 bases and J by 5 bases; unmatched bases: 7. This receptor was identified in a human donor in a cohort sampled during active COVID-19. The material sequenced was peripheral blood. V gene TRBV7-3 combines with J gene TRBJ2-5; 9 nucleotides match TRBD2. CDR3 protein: CASSLVSGSIETQYF. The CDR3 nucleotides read TGTGCCAGCAGCTTGGTTAGCGGGAGCATTGAGACCCAGTACTTC. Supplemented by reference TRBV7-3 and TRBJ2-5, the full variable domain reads GAGVSQTPSNKVTEKGKYVELRCDPISGHTALYWYRQSLGQGPEFLIYFQGTGAADDSGLPNDRFFAVRPEGSVSTLKIQRTERGDSAVYLCASSLVSGSIETQYFGPGTRLLVL.